The entry below gives a single TCR beta chain sequence along with its context. Per germline, CDR1 SEHNR and CDR2 FQNEAQ (reference sequence). This CDR3 contains 17 residues. J was trimmed by 0 bases and V by 1 base; bases with no gene match: 3. Individual cDNA molecules carried attached unique molecular identifiers. From the 5' RACE reads, TCRdb called clonotypes with MiXCR, one entry per CDR3 protein. Of roughly 80,000 distinct CDR3 sequences listed, over 12% are singletons. The data were obtained in a study of early T cells in non-severe SARS-CoV-2 infection. The chain recombines TRBV7-9 with TRBJ2-1, with 10 positions matching TRBD2. The receptor's source is an adult who was a healthcare worker with PCR-confirmed SARS-CoV-2 infection or an uninfected control (not recorded which). The source material was whole blood. The CDR3 reads CASSLGASGSSYNEQFF. Written as DNA, the CDR3 is TGTGCCAGCAGCTTAGGGGCTAGCGGGAGCTCCTACAATGAGCAGTTCTTC.